This section outlines one T cell receptor (beta chain) sequence together with its context. Its antigen remains unknown. The data originate from a study of T-cell memory formation after mild COVID-19. About the research overall: Largely donor-specific TCR clusters were found. Study-level points and caveats: There was a balanced CD4/CD8 profile in clones contracting day 15 to 85, and later expanders leaned CD4+.

TCRdb re-called the 5' RACE reads with MiXCR, one entry per CDR3 protein. The sample records around 450,000 distinct CDR3 sequences, 15% to 20% being singletons. The junction had 2 bases not matched to a gene; V was cut back by 1 base and J by 8 bases. Germline V gene data show CDR1 as MGHRA and CDR2 as YSYEKL. The CDR3 contains 14 residues. The sequenced sample was PBMCs or a T cell subset sorted from them (not recorded which). This chain links TRBV4-1 with TRBJ1-4, with 9 bases lining up with TRBD1. The clonotype originates from an adult woman who had mild COVID-19 (a few samples of this study predate the infection). Cell type and time point are not known. The CDR3 loop reads CASSQGTGAEKLFF. The DNA of the CDR3 is TGCGCCAGCAGCCAAGGGACAGGGGCAGAAAAACTGTTTTTT.